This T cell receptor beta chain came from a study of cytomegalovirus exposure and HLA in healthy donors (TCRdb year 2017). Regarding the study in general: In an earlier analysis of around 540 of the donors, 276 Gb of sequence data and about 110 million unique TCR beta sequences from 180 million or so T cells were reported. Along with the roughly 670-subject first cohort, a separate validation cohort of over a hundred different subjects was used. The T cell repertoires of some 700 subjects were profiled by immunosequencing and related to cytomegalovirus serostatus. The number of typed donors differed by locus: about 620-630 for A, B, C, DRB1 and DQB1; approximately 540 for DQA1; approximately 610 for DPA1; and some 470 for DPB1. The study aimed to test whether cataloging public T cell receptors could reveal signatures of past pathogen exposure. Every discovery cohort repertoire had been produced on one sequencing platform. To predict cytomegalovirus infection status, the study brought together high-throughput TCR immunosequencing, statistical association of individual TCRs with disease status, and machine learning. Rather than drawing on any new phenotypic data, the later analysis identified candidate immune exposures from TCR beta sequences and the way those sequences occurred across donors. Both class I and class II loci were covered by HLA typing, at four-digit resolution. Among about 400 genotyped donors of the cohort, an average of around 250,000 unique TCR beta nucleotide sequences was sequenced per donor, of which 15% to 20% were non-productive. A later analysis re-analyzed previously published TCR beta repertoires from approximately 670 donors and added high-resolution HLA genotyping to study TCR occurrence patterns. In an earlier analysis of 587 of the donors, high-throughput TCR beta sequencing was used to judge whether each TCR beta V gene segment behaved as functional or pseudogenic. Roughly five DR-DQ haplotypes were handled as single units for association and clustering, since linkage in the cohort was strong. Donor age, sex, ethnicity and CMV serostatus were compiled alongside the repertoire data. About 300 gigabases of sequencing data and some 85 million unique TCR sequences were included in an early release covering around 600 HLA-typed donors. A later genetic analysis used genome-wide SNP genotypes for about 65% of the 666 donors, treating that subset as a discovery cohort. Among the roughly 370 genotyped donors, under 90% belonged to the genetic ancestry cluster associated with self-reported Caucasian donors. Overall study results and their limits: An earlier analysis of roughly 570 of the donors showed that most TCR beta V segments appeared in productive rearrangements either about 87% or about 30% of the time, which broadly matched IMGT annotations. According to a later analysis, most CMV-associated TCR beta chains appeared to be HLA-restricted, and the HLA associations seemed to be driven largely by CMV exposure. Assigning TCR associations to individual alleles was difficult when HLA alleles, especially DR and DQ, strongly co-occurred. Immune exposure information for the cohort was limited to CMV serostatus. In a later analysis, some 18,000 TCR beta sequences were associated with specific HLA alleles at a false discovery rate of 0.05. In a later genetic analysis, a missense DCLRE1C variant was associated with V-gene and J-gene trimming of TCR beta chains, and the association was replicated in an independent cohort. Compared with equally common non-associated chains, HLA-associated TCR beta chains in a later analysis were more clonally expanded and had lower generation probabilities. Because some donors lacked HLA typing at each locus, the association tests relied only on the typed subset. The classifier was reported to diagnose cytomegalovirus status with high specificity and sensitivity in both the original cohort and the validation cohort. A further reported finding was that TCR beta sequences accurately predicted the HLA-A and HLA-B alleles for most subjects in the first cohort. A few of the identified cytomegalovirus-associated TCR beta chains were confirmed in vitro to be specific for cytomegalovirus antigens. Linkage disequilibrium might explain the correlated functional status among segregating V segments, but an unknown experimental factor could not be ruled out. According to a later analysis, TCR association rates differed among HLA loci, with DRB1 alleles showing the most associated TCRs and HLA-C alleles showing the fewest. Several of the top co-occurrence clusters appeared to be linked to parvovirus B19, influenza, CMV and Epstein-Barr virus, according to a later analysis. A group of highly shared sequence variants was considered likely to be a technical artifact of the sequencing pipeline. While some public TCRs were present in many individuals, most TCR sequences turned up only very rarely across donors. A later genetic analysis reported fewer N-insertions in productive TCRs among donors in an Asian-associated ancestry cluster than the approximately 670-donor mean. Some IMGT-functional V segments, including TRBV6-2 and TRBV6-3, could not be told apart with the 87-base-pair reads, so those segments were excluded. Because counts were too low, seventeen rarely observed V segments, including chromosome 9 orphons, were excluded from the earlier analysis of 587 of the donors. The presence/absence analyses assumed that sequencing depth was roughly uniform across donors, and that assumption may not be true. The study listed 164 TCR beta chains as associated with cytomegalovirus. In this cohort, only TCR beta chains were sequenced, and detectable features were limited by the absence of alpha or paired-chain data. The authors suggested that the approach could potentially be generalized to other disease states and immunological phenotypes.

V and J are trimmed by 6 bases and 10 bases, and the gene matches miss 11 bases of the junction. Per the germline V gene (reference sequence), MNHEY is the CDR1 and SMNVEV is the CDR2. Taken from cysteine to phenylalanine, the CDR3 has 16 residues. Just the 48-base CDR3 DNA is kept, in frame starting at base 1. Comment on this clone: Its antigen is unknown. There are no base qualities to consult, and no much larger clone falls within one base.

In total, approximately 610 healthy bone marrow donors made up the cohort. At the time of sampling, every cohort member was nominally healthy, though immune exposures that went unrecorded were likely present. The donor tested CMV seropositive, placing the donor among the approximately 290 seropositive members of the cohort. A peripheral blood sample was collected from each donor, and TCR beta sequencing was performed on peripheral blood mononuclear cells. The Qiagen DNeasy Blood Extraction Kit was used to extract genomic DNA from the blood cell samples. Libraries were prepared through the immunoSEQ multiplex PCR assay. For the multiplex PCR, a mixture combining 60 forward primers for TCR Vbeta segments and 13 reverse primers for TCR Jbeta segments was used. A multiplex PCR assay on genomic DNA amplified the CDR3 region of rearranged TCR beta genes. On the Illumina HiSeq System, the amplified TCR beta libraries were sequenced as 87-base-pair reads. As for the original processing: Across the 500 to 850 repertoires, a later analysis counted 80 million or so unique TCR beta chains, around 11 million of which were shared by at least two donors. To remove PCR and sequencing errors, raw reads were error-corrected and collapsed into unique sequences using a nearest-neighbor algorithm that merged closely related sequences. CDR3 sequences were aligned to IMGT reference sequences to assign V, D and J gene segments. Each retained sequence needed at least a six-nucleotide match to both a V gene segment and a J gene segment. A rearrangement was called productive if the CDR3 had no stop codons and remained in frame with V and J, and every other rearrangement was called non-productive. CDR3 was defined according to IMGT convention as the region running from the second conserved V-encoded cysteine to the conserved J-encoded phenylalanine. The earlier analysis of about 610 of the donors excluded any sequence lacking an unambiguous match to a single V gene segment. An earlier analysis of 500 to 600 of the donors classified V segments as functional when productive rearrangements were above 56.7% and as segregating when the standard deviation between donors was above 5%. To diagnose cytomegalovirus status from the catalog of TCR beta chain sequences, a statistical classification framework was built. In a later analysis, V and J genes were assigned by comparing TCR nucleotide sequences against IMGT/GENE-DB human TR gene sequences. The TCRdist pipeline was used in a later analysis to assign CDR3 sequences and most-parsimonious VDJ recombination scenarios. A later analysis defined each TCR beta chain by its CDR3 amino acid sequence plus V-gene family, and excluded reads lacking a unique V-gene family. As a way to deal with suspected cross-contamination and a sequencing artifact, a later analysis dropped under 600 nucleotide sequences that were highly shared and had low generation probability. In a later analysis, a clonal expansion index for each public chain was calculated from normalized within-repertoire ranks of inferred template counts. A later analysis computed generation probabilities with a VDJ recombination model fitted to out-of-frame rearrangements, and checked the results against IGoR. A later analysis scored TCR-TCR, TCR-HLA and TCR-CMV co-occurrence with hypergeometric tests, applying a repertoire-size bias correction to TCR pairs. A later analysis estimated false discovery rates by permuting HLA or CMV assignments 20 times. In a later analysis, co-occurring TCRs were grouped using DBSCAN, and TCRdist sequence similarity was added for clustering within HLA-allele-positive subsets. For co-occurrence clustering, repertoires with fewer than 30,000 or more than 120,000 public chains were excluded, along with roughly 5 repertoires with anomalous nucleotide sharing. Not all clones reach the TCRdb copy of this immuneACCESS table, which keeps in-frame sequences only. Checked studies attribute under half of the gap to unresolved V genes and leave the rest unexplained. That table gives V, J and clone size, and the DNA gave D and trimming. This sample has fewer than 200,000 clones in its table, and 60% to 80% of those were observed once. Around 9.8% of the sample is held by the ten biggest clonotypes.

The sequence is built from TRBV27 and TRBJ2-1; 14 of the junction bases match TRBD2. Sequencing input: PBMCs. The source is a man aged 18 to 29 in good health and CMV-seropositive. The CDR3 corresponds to CASRMTSGRAVREQFF. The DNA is TGTGCCAGCAGGATGACTAGCGGGAGGGCCGTAAGGGAGCAGTTCTTC.